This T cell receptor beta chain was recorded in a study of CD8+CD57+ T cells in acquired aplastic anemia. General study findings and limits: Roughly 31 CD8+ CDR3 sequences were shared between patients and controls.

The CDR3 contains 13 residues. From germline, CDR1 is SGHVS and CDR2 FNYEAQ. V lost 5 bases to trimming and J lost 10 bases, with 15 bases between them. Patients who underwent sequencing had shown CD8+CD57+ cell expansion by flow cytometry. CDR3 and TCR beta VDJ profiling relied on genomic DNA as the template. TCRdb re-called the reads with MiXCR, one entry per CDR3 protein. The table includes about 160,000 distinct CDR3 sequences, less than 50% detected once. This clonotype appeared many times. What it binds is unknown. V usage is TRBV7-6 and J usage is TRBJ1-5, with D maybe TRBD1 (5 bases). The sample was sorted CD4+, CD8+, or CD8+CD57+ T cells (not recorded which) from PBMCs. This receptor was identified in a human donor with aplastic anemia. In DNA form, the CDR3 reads TGTGCCAGCAGCGAGACAGAGACCGGTCCCCAGCATTTT. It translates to CASSETETGPQHF.